Each of the 30 T cell receptor beta chains below was sequenced from the same sample in a study of beta chain features in type 1 diabetes. Expressed TCRB transcripts got sequenced, as all isolated RNA was reverse transcribed. The method was immunoSEQ multiplex PCR; TCRdb's version includes in-frame clones alone and lacks a portion of them. The data show around 430,000 clones, approximately 28% seen once. The source material was naive CD4+ T cells from blood. The receptor set was obtained from a man aged 18 to 30 in good health.

This chain joins TRBV29-1 and TRBJ2-7, with no clear D. The CDR3 runs 14 residues. Germline-derived CDR1 and CDR2 are SQVTM and ANQGSEA. V was trimmed by 6 bases and J by 4 bases, leaving 19 bases between them. CDR3 DNA: TGCAGCGTGAGTCGAAGCGCTACTAATTACGAGCAGTACTTC. This encodes CSVSRSATNYEQYF.

The gene calls are TRBV7-2 and TRBJ2-3; a weak D match, TRBD2 (7 bases). CDR1 and CDR2 (germline): SGHTA, FQGNSA. Trimming took 2 bases from V and 1 from J, leaving 13 bases between them. The CDR3 extends over 16 amino acids. CDR3 sequence: CASSLRGGLGTDTQYF. The CDR3 DNA sequence: TGTGCCAGCAGCTTAAGGGGGGGATTAGGCACAGATACGCAGTATTTT.

The table lists this clone with a few counts. The chain is built from TRBV7-3 and TRBJ1-2; TRBD1 matches 7 bases. V shed 9 bases, J shed 4 bases, and the junction held 5 bases outside the gene matches. This CDR3 contains 12 residues. Germline-derived CDR1 and CDR2 are SGHTA and FQGTGA. The CDR3 loop reads CARATGSYGYTF. In DNA form, the CDR3 reads TGTGCCAGGGCGACAGGGAGCTATGGCTACACCTTC. The full variable domain, completed using reference TRBV7-3 and TRBJ1-2, is GAGVSQTPSNKVTEKGKYVELRCDPISGHTALYWYRQSLGQGPEFLIYFQGTGAADDSGLPNDRFFAVRPEGSVSTLKIQRTERGDSAVYLCARATGSYGYTFGSGTRLTVV.

V and J are TRBV19 and TRBJ2-3; weak D call: TRBD1 (6 bases). The CDR3 contains 13 residues. Germline V gives CDR1 LNHDA, CDR2 SQIVND (reference sequence). Trimming shortened V by 4 bases and J by 6 bases, and 11 bases separated the two germline ends. The CDR3 DNA reads as TGTGCCAGTAGTAGGGGGCCACAGGATACGCAGTATTTT. It yields the protein CASSRGPQDTQYF.

The chain uses TRBV29-1 and TRBJ1-2, with D unresolved. Germline CDR1 is SQVTM and CDR2 is ANQGSEA. V lost 7 bases to trimming and J lost 8 bases, with 17 bases between them. CDR3 length: 12 amino acids. CDR3 region: CSAKRVNSGYTF. In DNA form, the CDR3 reads TGCAGCGCGAAGAGGGTCAACAGCGGCTACACCTTC.

This clone was found a few times. The chain couples TRBV30 to TRBJ2-5; D is uncertain. This CDR3 has 17 residues. From germline, CDR1 is GTSNPN and CDR2 SVGIG (reference sequence). The ends were cut back, 1 base at V and 1 base at J, with 19 bases in the middle. CDR3 region: CAWSDPSLGKSQETQYF. The CDR3 coding sequence is TGTGCCTGGAGTGACCCCTCCTTAGGGAAGTCCCAAGAGACCCAGTACTTC.

This clone was recorded a few times. The chain links TRBV30 to TRBJ2-3, with 11 nucleotides matching TRBD2. Per the germline V gene, CDR1 is GTSNPN and CDR2 is SVGIG (reference sequence). J gave up 9 bases and V 7 bases, and 9 bases lay outside the gene matches. The CDR3 loop spans 13 amino acids. The CDR3: CAFTSGSSRTQYF. For the CDR3, the DNA is TGTGCCTTTACTAGCGGGAGTTCAAGGACGCAGTATTTT.

Regarding this clone: Other nucleotide sequences from this sample produce the same CDR3. This rearrangement joins TRBV6-5 to TRBJ2-7; TRBD1 aligns across 8 bases. Germline V gives CDR1 MNHEY, CDR2 SVGAGI. J was trimmed by 2 bases and V by 0 bases; bases with no gene match: 3. The CDR3 length is 15 residues. The CDR3 reads CASSYSGTGPYEQYF. The CDR3 coding sequence is TGTGCCAGCAGTTACTCCGGGACAGGTCCCTACGAGCAGTACTTC.

The chain recombines TRBV12-5 with TRBJ2-7; D may match TRBD1 or TRBD2 (5 bases each). The CDR3 sequence is 12 residues long. V lost 3 bases and J 9 bases, leaving 12 bases between the germline ends. The germline V gene has CDR1 LGHNT and CDR2 FRNRAP. The CDR3 coding sequence is TGTGCTAGTGGTTTTTCCCGGGACGGGCAGTACTTC. Its translation: CASGFSRDGQYF.

This chain uses TRBV16 with TRBJ2-7; D uncertain. The germline CDR1 and CDR2 sequences are KGHSY and FQNENV. This CDR3 is 16 amino acids long. V lost 4 bases, J lost 2 bases, and 18 bases lay in between. DNA for the CDR3: TGTGCCAGCAGCCCTAAGCACGGCCATTCCGCCTACGAGCAGTACTTC. This codes for CASSPKHGHSAYEQYF.

This clone was detected only a few times. The chain has TRBV30 and TRBJ1-1, with D perhaps TRBD1 (5 bases). Per the germline V gene, CDR1 is GTSNPN and CDR2 is SVGIG (reference sequence). V shed 4 bases and J shed 0 bases, with 9 bases lying between them. This CDR3 region has 13 residues. The CDR3 coding sequence is TGTGCCTGGACCCCGGGGGTGAACACTGAAGCTTTCTTT. Protein product: CAWTPGVNTEAFF.

This clone has only a few counts. The chain recombines TRBV30 with TRBJ1-1; D unresolved. V was clipped by 4 bases and J by 6 bases, with 15 bases between them. Germline loops: CDR1 GTSNPN, CDR2 SVGIG (reference sequence). This CDR3 has 13 residues. The CDR3 DNA sequence: TGTGCCTGGACAGGCTATTTGGGCGCTGAAGCTTTCTTT. Translated, it gives CAWTGYLGAEAFF.

The CDR3 DNA reads TGTGCCAGCAGCCCCTCGGGACAGCAAAGTTTCTATGGCTACACCTTC. Encoded protein: CASSPSGQQSFYGYTF. This chain joins TRBV4-2 and TRBJ1-2; 7 positions match TRBD1. The length of the CDR3 is 16 residues. The V gene end was trimmed by 4 bases and the J gene end by 4 bases; junction bases not matched to a gene: 12. Per the germline V gene, CDR1 is LGHNA and CDR2 is YNFKEQ.

This clone has more than one count but fewer than ten. The rearrangement uses TRBV7-8 and TRBJ1-2, with unresolved D. Germline lookup yields CDR1 SGHVS and CDR2 FQNEAQ. Trimming removed 0 bases at V and 4 bases at J, with 12 bases between. This CDR3 has 15 residues. In DNA form, the CDR3 reads TGTGCCAGCAGCTTAGCCTTGGATGTCGGCTATGGCTACACCTTC. Protein: CASSLALDVGYGYTF.

This clone was observed a few times. V is TRBV25-1 and J is TRBJ1-1; D may be TRBD1 (5 bases). The V gene's germline CDR1 is MGHDK and CDR2 SYGVNS. The V gene lost 2 bases and the J gene lost 6 bases, with 10 bases spanning the gap. CDR3 size: 13 residues. CDR3 amino acids: CASSEQGLAEAFF. CDR3 DNA: TGTGCCAGCAGTGAACAGGGACTGGCTGAAGCTTTCTTT.

This clone was seen a few times. In nucleotides, the CDR3 is TGCAGCGTCCCACCTGGTTACGACGAACCCAATTTGGAGACCCAGTACTTC. Translating it yields CSVPPGYDEPNLETQYF. The rearrangement joins TRBV29-1 to TRBJ2-5, with D unclear. This CDR3 is built from 17 residues. The V and J ends lost 6 bases and 5 bases respectively, with 28 bases between them. Per germline, CDR1 SQVTM and CDR2 ANQGSEA.

This clone was observed a few times. This sequence joins TRBV9 and TRBJ2-3; 11 bases match TRBD1. The germline gives CDR1 SGDLS, CDR2 YYNGEE. V was pared by 4 bases and J by 3 bases, with 4 bases of the junction left unmatched. CDR3 length: 15 residues. The CDR3 sequence: CASSLGQGATDTQYF. The DNA for the CDR3 is TGTGCCAGCAGCCTAGGACAGGGGGCGACAGATACGCAGTATTTT.

The chain has TRBV7-9 and TRBJ2-7; D is uncertain. CDR1 and CDR2 from the germline V gene are SEHNR and FQNEAQ (reference sequence). V was pared by 5 bases and J by 3 bases, with 11 bases between. The CDR3 length is 13 residues. DNA for the CDR3: TGTGCCAGCAGCACCCGGGTTAACTACGAGCAGTACTTC. Its translation: CASSTRVNYEQYF.

J is TRBJ2-3 and V is TRBV29-1, with D uncertain. This CDR3 is built from 14 residues. Between the trimmed V and J ends, which lost 5 bases and 0 bases, there was a span of 12 bases. The germline gives CDR1 SQVTM, CDR2 ANQGSEA. Written as DNA, the CDR3 is TGCAGCGTTAGCAGGCCATCTAGCACAGATACGCAGTATTTT. Protein sequence: CSVSRPSSTDTQYF.

This clone has just a few counts. The chain employs TRBV19 and TRBJ2-7; D unclear. The germline V gene encodes CDR1 LNHDA and CDR2 SQIVND (reference sequence). The CDR3 has 13 residues. V was cut by 3 bases and J by 5 bases, with 11 bases left in between. This CDR3 reads CASSIAAANEQYF. CDR3 bases: TGTGCCAGTAGTATCGCCGCGGCTAACGAGCAGTACTTC.

The chain is built from TRBV28 and TRBJ2-4; TRBD1 is a possible D gene (5 bases). The CDR3 runs 12 residues. Germline CDR1 reads MDHEN; CDR2 reads SYDVKM. Trimming shortened V by 1 base and J by 13 bases, and 11 bases separated the two germline ends. CDR3 amino acids: CASSLLDQGQYF. CDR3 DNA sequence: TGTGCCAGCAGTTTATTAGATCAGGGACAGTACTTC.

This clone showed up just a few times. This chain joins TRBV6-1 and TRBJ2-7; TRBD1 matches 7 bases. CDR1 is MNHNS and CDR2 is SASEGT in the germline V gene. With 4 bases clipped from V and 0 bases from J, the junction kept 6 bases outside the gene matches. The CDR3 is made up of 15 amino acids. The CDR3: CASSGTGTDSYEQYF. As DNA, the CDR3 is TGTGCCAGCAGTGGTACCGGGACAGACTCCTACGAGCAGTACTTC.

The chain is built from TRBV30 and TRBJ1-2; D not resolved. Germline V CDR1 and CDR2: GTSNPN, SVGIG (reference sequence). Deletions cut 1 base from V and 0 bases from J, with 21 bases between. The CDR3 extends over 18 amino acids. DNA of the CDR3: TGTGCCTGGAGTGCTGGGTTGGCCGAGGCGAGGGCTAACTATGGCTACACCTTC. Protein product: CAWSAGLAEARANYGYTF.

This clone turned up a few times. The chain joins TRBV7-2 to TRBJ2-3, with D possibly TRBD2 on 6 matching bases. This CDR3 has 13 residues. The V end lost 4 bases, the J end lost 6 bases, and 11 bases lay between the germline ends. Germline assignment: CDR1 SGHTA and CDR2 FQGNSA. CDR3 in amino acids: CASSWRRADTQYF. In DNA form, the CDR3 reads TGTGCCAGCAGCTGGCGGAGGGCTGATACGCAGTATTTT.

This sequence joins TRBV27 and TRBJ2-7, with 8 nucleotides matching TRBD2. The length of the CDR3 is 14 residues. V dropped 3 bases and J dropped 4; count of bases not matched to a gene: 5. CDR1 and CDR2 from the germline V gene are MNHEY and SMNVEV (reference sequence). This chain's CDR3 is CASSFRGLAYEQYF. The CDR3 bases are TGTGCCAGCAGTTTCCGTGGACTAGCTTACGAGCAGTACTTC.

V is TRBV9 and J is TRBJ2-7; the match to TRBD2 covers 7 bases. The junction had 3 bases not matched to a gene; V was cut back by 0 bases and J by 3 bases. CDR1 is SGDLS and CDR2 is YYNGEE in the germline V gene. CDR3 length: 14 residues. The CDR3 nucleotides are TGTGCCAGCAGCGTAGGTAGCGGGCACTACGAGCAGTACTTC. This sequence encodes CASSVGSGHYEQYF.

Only a few counts were recorded for this clone. J is TRBJ1-1 and V is TRBV29-1; tentative D call: TRBD1 (5 bases). This CDR3 contains 14 residues. Germline assignment: CDR1 SQVTM and CDR2 ANQGSEA. V was cut by 2 bases and J by 4 bases, with 14 bases left in between. CDR3 nucleotide sequence: TGCAGCGTTGAAAAGACAGCTAGTAGCACTGAAGCTTTCTTT. The encoded protein is CSVEKTASSTEAFF.

About this clone: Different DNA sequences within this sample yield the same CDR3. The chain is built from TRBV30 and TRBJ2-7; D may be TRBD1 (5 bases). The ends were cut back, 1 base at V and 1 base at J, with 5 bases in the middle. CDR3 length equals 12 residues. CDR1 is GTSNPN and CDR2 is SVGIG in the germline V gene (reference sequence). For the CDR3, the DNA is TGTGCCTGGAGTGACAGGTCCTACGAGCAGTACTTC. Translation gives CAWSDRSYEQYF.

This chain joins TRBV30 and TRBJ2-1; tentative D call: TRBD2 (6 bases). Trimming took off 0 bases at V and 8 bases at J, with 17 bases between the two ends. Germline V gene lookup returns CDR1 GTSNPN and CDR2 SVGIG (reference sequence). CDR3 length: 15 amino acids. The CDR3 is CAWSVPRRAVDEQFF. The CDR3 coding sequence is TGTGCCTGGAGTGTACCCAGGAGGGCCGTCGATGAGCAGTTCTTC. Using reference TRBV30 and TRBJ2-1 for the parts outside the CDR3, the full variable domain is SQTIHQWPATLVQPVGSPLSLECTVEGTSNPNLYWYRQAAGRGLQLLFYSVGIGQISSEVPQNLSASRPQDRQFILSSKKLLLSDSGFYLCAWSVPRRAVDEQFFGPGTRLTVL.

The chain links TRBV30 to TRBJ1-4; 9 bases are shared with TRBD1. Germline CDR1 GTSNPN, CDR2 SVGIG (reference sequence). The CDR3 spans 14 residues. V trimming: 5 bases; J trimming: 7 bases; junction bases outside the gene matches: 8. The CDR3 is CAWGGGTGREKLFF. The CDR3 region has the DNA TGTGCCTGGGGAGGCGGGACAGGGCGTGAAAAACTGTTTTTT.